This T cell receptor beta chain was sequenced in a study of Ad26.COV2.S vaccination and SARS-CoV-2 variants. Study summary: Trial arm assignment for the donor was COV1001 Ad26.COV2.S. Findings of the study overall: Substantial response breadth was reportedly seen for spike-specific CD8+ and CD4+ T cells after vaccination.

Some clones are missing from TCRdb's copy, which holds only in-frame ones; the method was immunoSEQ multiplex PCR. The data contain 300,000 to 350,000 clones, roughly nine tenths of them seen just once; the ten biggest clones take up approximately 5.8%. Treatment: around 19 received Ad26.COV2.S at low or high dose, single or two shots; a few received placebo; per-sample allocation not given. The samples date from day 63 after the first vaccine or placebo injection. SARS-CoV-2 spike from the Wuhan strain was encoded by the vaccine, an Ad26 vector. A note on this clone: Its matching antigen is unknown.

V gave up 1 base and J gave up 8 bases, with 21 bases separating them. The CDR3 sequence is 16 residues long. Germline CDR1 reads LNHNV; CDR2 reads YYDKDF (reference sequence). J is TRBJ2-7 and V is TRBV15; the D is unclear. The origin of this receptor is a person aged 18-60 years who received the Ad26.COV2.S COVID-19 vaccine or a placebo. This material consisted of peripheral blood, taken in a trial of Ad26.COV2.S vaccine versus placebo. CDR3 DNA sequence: TGTGCCACCAGCAGAGGACGTACGGCCGATGAAGACAAGCAGTACTTC. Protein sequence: CATSRGRTADEDKQYF. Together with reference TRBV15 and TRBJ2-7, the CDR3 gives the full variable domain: DAMVIQNPRYQVTQFGKPVTLSCSQTLNHNVMYWYQQKSSQAPKLLFHYYDKDFNNEADTPDNFQSRRPNTSFCFLDIRSPGLGDTAMYLCATSRGRTADEDKQYFGPGTRLTVT.